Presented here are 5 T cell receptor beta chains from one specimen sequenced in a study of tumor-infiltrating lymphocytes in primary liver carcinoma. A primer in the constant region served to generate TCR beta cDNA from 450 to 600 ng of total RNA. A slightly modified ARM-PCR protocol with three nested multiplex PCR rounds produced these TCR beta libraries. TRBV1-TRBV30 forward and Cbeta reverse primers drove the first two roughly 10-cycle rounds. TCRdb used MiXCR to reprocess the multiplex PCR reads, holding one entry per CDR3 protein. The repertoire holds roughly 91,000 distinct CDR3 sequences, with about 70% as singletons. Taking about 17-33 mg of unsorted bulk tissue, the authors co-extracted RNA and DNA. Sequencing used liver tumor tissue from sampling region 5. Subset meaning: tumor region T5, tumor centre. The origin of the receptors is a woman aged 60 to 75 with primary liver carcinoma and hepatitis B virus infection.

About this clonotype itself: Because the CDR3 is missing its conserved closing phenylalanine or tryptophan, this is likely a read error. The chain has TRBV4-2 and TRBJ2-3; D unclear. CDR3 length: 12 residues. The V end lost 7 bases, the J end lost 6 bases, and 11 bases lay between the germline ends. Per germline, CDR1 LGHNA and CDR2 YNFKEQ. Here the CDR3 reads CASISQTDTQYY. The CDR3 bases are TGTGCCAGCATCTCCCAGACGGATACGCAGTATTAT.

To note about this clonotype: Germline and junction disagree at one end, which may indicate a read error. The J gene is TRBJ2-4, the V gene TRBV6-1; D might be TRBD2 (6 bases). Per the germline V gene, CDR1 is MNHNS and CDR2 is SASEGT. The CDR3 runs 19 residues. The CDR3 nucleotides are TGTGCCAGCAGTGAAGAGACAAGCAGGAGGGCTAGCGCCAAAAACATTCAATACTTC. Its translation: CASSEETSRRASAKNIQYF.

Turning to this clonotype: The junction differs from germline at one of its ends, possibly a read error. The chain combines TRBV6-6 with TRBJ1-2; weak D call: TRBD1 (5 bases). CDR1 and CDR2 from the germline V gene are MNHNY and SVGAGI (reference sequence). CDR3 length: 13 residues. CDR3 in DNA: TGTGCTAGCAGTTACGAGGGGAACCATGGCTACACCTTC. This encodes CASSYEGNHGYTF.

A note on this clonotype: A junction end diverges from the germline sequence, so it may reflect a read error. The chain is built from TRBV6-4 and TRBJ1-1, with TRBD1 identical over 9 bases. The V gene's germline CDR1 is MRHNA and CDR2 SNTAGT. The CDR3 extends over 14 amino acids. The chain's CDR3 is CVSSDGTGSTEAFF. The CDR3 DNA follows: TGTGTCAGCAGTGACGGGACAGGGTCAACTGAAGCTTTCTTT.

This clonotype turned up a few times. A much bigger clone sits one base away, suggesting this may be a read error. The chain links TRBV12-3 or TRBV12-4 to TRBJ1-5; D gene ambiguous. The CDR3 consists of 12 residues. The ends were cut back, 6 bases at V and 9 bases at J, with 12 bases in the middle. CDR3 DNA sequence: TGTGCCAGCAGGACACCCTGGTCGCCCCAGCATTTT. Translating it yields CASRTPWSPQHF.